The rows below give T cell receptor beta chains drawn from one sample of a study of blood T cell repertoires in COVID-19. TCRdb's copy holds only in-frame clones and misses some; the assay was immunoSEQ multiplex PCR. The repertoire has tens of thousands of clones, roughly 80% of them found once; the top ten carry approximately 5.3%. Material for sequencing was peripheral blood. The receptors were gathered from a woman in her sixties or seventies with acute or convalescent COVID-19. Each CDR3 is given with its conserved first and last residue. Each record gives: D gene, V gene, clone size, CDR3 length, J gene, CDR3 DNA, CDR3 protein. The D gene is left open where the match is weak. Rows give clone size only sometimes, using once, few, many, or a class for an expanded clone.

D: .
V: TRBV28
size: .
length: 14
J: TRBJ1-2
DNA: TGTGCCAGCAGTTTAAGTCGGACAGCCACTGGCTACACCTTC
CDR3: CASSLSRTATGYTF

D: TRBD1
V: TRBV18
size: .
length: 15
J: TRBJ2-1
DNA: TGTGCCAGCTCACTGGGACAGTCCCAAAACAATGAGCAGTTCTTC
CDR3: CASSLGQSQNNEQFF

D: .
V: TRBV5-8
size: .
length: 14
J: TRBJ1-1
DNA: TGTGCCAGCAGCTTGGCGGTAATGAACACTGAAGCTTTCTTT
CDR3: CASSLAVMNTEAFF

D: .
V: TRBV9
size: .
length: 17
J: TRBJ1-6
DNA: TGTGCCAGCAGCAAGGAGGCGGAAAGCTCCTATAATTCACCCCTCCACTTT
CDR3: CASSKEAESSYNSPLHF

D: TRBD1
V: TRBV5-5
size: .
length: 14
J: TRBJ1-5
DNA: TGTGCCAGCAGCTCCCAGGGGGCAGATCAGCCCCAGCATTTT
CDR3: CASSSQGADQPQHF

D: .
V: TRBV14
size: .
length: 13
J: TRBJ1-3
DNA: TGTGCCAGTCGACAGGCGTCTGGAAACACCATATATTTT
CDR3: CASRQASGNTIYF

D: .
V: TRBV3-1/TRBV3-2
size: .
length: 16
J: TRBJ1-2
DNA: TGTGCCAGCAGCCAAGATCTTGCAGGGCCCCTGGATGGCTACACCTTC
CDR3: CASSQDLAGPLDGYTF

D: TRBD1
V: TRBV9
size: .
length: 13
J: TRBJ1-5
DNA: TGTGCCAGCAGTGGGACAGTCAATCAGCCCCAGCATTTT
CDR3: CASSGTVNQPQHF

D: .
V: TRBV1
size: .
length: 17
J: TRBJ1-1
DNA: TGCACCAGCAGCCAAGTTGGGTTCGACAGGGACCCTTCCGAAGCTTTCTTT
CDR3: CTSSQVGFDRDPSEAFF

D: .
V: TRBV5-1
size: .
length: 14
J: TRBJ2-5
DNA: TGCGCCAGCAGCTTGCAGGGGCTCCAAGAGACCCAGTACTTC
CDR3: CASSLQGLQETQYF

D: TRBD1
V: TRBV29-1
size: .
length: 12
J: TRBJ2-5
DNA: TGCAGCGTTTCCCCAGGGGGTGAGACCCAGTACTTC
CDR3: CSVSPGGETQYF

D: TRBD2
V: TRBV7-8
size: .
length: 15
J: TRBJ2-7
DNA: TGTGCCAGCAGCCAGCCCCTAGCGGGAGGGGACGAGCAGTACTTC
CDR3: CASSQPLAGGDEQYF

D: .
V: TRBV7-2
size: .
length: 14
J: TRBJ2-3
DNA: TGTGCCAGCAGCTTAGCACAGAGCACAGATACGCAGTATTTT
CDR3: CASSLAQSTDTQYF

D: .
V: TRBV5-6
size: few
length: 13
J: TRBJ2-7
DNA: TGTGCCAGCAGCTCGATAGCGGTCTACGAGCAGTACTTC
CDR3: CASSSIAVYEQYF

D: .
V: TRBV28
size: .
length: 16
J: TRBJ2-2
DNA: TGTGCCAGCTCTTCTGGTGGGGGGGCCGTGGCCGGGGAGCTGTTTTTT
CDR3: CASSSGGGAVAGELFF

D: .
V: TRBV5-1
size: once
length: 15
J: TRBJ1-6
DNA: TGCGCCAGCAGCACTGTCCCAGGGAAGGCGTCACCCCTCCACTTT
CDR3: CASSTVPGKASPLHF

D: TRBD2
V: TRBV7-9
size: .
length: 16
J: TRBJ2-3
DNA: TGTGCCAGCAGCTTAGTTAGCGGGGGCGGCACAGATACGCAGTATTTT
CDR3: CASSLVSGGGTDTQYF

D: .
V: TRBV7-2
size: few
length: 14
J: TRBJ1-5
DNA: TGTGCCAGCAGCTTAGTGCAGGGGCGGCAGCCCCAGCATTTT
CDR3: CASSLVQGRQPQHF

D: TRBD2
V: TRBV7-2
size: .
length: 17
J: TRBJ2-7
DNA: TGTGCCAGCAGCTTAGGCCCGACTAGCGGCAGCTCCTACGAGCAGTACTTC
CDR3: CASSLGPTSGSSYEQYF

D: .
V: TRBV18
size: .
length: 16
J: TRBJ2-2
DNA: TGTGCCAGCTCACCGTTGGGACATACGAACACCGGGGAGCTGTTTTTT
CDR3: CASSPLGHTNTGELFF

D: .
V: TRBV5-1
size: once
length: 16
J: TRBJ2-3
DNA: TGCGCCAGCAGCTTGGCCGGGCAGGGCCGCACAGATACGCAGTATTTT
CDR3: CASSLAGQGRTDTQYF

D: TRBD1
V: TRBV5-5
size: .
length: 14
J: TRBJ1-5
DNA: TGTGCCAGCAGTGGACAGGGGAACAATCAGCCCCAGCATTTT
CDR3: CASSGQGNNQPQHF

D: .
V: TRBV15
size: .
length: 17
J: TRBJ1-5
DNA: TGTGCCACCAGCGCTATAGAGGGAGGTTTCCCCTATCAGCCCCAGCATTTT
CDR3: CATSAIEGGFPYQPQHF

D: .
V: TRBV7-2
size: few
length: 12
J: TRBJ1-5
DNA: TGTGCCAGCAGCTTAGACTCTCAGCCCCAGCATTTT
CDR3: CASSLDSQPQHF

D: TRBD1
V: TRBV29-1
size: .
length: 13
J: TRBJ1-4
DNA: TGCAGCGTTGGAGGACAGGGTATGGGAAAACTGTTTTTT
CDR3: CSVGGQGMGKLFF

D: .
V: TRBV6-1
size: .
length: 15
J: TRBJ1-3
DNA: TGTGCCAGCAGTGAAGCGCAGGGCTCTGGAAACACCATATATTTT
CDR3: CASSEAQGSGNTIYF

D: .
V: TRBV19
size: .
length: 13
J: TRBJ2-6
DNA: TGTGCCTCTCGGGAGACCGGGGCCAACGTCCTGACTTTC
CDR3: CASRETGANVLTF

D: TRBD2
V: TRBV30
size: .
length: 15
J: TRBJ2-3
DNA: TGTGCCATGACTTGGGGGGGAGAGTACACAGATACGCAGTATTTT
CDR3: CAMTWGGEYTDTQYF

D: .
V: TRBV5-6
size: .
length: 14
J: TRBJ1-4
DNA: TGTGCCAGCAGCTTGGTTAGAACTAATGAAAAACTGTTTTTT
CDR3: CASSLVRTNEKLFF

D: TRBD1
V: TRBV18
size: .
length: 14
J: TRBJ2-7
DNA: TGTGCCAGCTCACCATTAGGCAGGGGGAGTGAGCAGTACTTC
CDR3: CASSPLGRGSEQYF

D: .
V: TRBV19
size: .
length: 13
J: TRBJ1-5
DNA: TGTGCCAGTAGTGGAGGGGAATATGTGCCCCAGCATTTT
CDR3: CASSGGEYVPQHF

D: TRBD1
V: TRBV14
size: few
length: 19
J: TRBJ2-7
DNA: TGTGCCAGCAGCCCACCCCTCCGGGACAGGAACGAAGGAGTTGGGGAGCAGTACTTC
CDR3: CASSPPLRDRNEGVGEQYF

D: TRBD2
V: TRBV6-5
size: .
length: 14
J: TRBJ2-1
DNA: TGTGCCAGCAGTTACACTAGCGGGAGGCATGAGCAGTTCTTC
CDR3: CASSYTSGRHEQFF

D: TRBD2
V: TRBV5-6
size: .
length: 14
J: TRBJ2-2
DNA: TGTGCCAGCAACTTGGGAGGGCCCACCGGGGAGCTGTTTTTT
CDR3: CASNLGGPTGELFF

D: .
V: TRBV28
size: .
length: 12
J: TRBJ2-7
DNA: TGTGCCAGCAAAGCTGCGGCGGGGCCGCAGTACTTC
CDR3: CASKAAAGPQYF

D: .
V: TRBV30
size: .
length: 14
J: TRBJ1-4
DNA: TGTGCCTGGGCCACGGGGGGCATGAATGAAAAACTGTTTTTT
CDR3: CAWATGGMNEKLFF

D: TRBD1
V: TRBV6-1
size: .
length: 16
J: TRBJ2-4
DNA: TGTGCCAGCAGTGAAGAGACAGGGCCGGCCAAAAACATTCAGTACTTC
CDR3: CASSEETGPAKNIQYF

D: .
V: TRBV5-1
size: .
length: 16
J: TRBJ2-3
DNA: TGCGCCAGCAGCTTGGAGGGACTCTCAGGCGCAGATACGCAGTATTTT
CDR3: CASSLEGLSGADTQYF

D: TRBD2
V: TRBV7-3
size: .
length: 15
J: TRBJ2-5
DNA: TGTGCCAGCAGCTTAGTTGGCGGGGGGGCGGAGACCCAGTACTTC
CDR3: CASSLVGGGAETQYF

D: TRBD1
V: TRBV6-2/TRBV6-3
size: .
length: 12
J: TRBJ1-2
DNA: TGTGCCAGCAGCCACAGGGGTGGCGGCTACACCTTC
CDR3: CASSHRGGGYTF

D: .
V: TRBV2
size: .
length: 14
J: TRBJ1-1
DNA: TGTGCCAGCAGTGAAATGGGGGGAGTCACTGAAGCTTTCTTT
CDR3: CASSEMGGVTEAFF

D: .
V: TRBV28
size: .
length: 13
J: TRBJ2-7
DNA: TGTGCCAGCACCGGGACACCCTCCTACGAGCAGTACTTC
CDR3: CASTGTPSYEQYF

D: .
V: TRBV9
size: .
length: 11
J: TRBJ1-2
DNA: TGTGCCAGCAGCGTAGGTATGGGCTACACCTTC
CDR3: CASSVGMGYTF

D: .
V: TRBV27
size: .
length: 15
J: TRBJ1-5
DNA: TGTGCCAGCACCATCAAGGGGGGGAGCAATCAGCCCCAGCATTTT
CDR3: CASTIKGGSNQPQHF

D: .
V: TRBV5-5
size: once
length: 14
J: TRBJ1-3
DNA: TGTGCCAGCAGCTCGGAGGTTTCTGGAAACACCATATATTTT
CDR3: CASSSEVSGNTIYF

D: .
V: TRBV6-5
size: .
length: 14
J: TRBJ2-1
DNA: TGTGCCAGCAGGGACAGCCTACCTGGGGATGAGCAGTTCTTC
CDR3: CASRDSLPGDEQFF

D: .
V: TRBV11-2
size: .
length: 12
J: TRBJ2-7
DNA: TGTGCCAGCAGCTTGACTCGCTACGAGCAGTACTTC
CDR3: CASSLTRYEQYF

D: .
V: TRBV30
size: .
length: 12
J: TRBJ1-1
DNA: TGTGCCTGGAGTAAAACTTTCGCTGAAGCTTTCTTT
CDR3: CAWSKTFAEAFF

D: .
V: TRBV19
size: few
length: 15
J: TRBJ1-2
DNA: TGTGCCAGTAGTTCGCAATCCACAGGAAAGGGGGGCTACACCTTC
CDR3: CASSSQSTGKGGYTF

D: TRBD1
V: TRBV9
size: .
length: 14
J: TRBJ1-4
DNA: TGTGCCAGCAGCGGTACAGGGGGCTCGGGAAAACTGTTTTTT
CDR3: CASSGTGGSGKLFF

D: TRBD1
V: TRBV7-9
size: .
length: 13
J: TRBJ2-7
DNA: TGTGCCAGCACCCAAGAGGGGGCACGGGAGCAGTACTTC
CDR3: CASTQEGAREQYF

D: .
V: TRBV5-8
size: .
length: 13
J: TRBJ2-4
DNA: TGTGCCAGCAGCCCGCAGGGACTCGGGATTCAGTACTTC
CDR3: CASSPQGLGIQYF

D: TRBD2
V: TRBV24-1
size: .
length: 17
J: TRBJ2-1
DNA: TGTGCCACCAGTGATGTAGGGACTAGCGGGAGGGGGGGTGAGCAGTTCTTC
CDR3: CATSDVGTSGRGGEQFF

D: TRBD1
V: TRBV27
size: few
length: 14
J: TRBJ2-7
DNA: TGTGCCAGCAGTTCGAAGACAGGGTTATACGAGCAGTACTTC
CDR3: CASSSKTGLYEQYF

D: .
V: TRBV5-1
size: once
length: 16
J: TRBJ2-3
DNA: TGCGCCAGCAGCTCGTTGGGTAACGGGATCGGAGATACGCAGTATTTT
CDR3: CASSSLGNGIGDTQYF

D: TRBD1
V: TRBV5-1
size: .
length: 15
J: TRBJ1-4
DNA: TGCGCCAGCAGCTTGGCCGGGACAGGGGGCGAAAAACTGTTTTTT
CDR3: CASSLAGTGGEKLFF

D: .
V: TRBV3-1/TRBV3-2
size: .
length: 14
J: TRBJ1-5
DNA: TGTGCCAGCAGCCAAGGTTATAGCAATCAGCCCCAGCATTTT
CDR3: CASSQGYSNQPQHF